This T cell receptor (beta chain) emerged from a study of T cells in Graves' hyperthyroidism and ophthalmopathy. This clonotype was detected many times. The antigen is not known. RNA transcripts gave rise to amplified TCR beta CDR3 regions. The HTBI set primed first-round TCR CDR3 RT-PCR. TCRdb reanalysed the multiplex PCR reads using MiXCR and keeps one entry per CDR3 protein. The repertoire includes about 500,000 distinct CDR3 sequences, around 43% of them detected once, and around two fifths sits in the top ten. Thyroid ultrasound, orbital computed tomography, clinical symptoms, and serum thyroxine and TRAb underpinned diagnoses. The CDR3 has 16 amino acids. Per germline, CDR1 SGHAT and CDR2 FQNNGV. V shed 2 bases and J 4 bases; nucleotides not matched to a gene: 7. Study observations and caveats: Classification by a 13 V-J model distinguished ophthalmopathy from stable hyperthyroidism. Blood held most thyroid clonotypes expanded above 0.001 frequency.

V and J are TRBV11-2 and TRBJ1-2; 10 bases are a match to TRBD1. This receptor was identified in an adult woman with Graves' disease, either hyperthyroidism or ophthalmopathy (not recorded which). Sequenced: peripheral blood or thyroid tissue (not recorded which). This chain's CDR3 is CASSLSTGGFAYGYTF. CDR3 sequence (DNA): TGTGCCAGCAGCTTATCGACAGGGGGCTTCGCCTATGGCTACACCTTC.